This T cell receptor beta chain was retrieved from a study of blood T cells in healthy people across ages. Study-level findings and limits: More naive CD4+ cells and higher diversity marked long-lived donors relative to aged donors.

As for this clonotype: Its antigen remains unknown.

Unmatched junction bases numbered 13, after V lost 5 bases and J lost 0 bases. CDR3 length: 17 amino acids. Germline CDR1 DFQATT, CDR2 SNEGSKA (reference sequence). PCR was performed a second time for 7 to 11 cycles using a sample-barcoded 5' primer and a J-beta primer mix. TCRdb independently ran MiXCR on the 5' RACE reads; one entry per CDR3 protein. Found here are about 320,000 distinct CDR3 sequences, 25% to 30% of them singletons; the top ten hold over 25%. The chain links TRBV20-1 to TRBJ1-2, with 9 bases matching TRBD1. The receptor comes from a woman in her seventies in good health. Sequencing used blood. In nucleotides, the CDR3 is TGCAGTGCTGGAGGAGGGGACAGGGAGGCCTCTAACTATGGCTACACCTTC. This sequence encodes CSAGGGDREASNYGYTF.